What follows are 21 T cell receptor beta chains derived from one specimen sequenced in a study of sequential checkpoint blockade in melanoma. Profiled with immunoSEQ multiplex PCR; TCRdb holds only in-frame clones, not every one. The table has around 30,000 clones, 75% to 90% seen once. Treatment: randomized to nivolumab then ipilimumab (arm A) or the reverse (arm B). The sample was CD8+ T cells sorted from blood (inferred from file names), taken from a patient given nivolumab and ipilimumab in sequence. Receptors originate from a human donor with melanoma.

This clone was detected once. CDR3 amino acids: CAISPPGGGGSYEQYF. CDR3 DNA sequence: TGTGCCATCAGCCCCCCGGGGGGCGGAGGAAGCTACGAGCAGTACTTC. The V and J genes are TRBV10-3 and TRBJ2-5, with D possibly matching TRBD2 (7 bases). Judging by the DNA end, TRBJ2-7 fits better; the J call may be wrong. Germline V gene sequence: CDR1 ENHRY, CDR2 SYGVKD. The CDR3 consists of 16 residues.

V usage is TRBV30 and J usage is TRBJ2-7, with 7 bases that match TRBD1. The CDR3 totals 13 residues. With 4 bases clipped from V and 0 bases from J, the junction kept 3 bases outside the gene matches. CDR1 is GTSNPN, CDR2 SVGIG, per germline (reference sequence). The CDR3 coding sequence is TGTGCCTGGATAGGGGGCCCCTCCTACGAGCAGTACTTC. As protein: CAWIGGPSYEQYF.

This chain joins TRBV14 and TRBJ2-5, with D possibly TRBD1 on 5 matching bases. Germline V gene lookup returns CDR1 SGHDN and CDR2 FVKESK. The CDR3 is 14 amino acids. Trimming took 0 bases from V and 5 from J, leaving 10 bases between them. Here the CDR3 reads CASSQDPGWETQYF. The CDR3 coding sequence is TGTGCCAGCAGCCAAGATCCAGGGTGGGAGACCCAGTACTTC.

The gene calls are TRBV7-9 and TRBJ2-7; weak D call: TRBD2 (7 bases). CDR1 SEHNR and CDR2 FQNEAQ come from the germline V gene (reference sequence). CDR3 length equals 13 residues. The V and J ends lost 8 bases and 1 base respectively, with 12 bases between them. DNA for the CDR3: TGTGCCAGCCGGGGGGCGGGATCCTACGAGCAGTACTTC. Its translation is CASRGAGSYEQYF.

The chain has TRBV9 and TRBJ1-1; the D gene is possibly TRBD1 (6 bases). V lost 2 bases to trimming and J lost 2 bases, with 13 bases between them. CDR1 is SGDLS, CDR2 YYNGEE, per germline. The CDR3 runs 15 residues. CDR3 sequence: CASSVSGGSNTEAFF. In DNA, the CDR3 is TGTGCCAGCAGCGTTAGTGGGGGCTCCAACACTGAAGCTTTCTTT.

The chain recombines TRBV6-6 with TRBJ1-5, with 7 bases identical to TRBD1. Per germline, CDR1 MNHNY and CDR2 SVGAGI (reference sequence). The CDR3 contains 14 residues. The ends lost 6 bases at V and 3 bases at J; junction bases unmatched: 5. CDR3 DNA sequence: TGTGCCAGCAGCCCTGGGACAGCCAATCAGCCCCAGCATTTT. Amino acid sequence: CASSPGTANQPQHF.

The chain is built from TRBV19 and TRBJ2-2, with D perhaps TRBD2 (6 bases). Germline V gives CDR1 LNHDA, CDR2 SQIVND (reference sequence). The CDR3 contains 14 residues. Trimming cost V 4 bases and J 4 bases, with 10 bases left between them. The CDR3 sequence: CASSSLARTGELFF. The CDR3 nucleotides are TGTGCCAGTAGTAGCCTAGCGCGCACCGGGGAGCTGTTTTTT. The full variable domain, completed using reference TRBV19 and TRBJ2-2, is DGGITQSPKYLFRKEGQNVTLSCEQNLNHDAMYWYRQDPGQGLRLIYYSQIVNDFQKGDIAEGYSVSREKKESFPLTVTSAQKNPTAFYLCASSSLARTGELFFGEGSRLTVL.

The CDR3, as DNA: TGTGCCAGCGGAGGGGAGACCCAGTACTTC. It translates to CASGGETQYF. This chain links TRBV2 with TRBJ2-5, with a tentative D call TRBD2 (6 bases). The V end lost 8 bases, the J end lost 5 bases, and 6 bases lay between the germline ends. Per germline, CDR1 SNHLY and CDR2 FYNNEI. The CDR3 totals 10 residues.

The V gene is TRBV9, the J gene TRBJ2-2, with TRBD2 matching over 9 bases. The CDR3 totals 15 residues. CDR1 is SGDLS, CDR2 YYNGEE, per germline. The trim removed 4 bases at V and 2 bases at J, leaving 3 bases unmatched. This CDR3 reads CASSLAGANTGELFF. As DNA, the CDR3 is TGTGCCAGCAGCTTAGCGGGAGCAAACACCGGGGAGCTGTTTTTT.

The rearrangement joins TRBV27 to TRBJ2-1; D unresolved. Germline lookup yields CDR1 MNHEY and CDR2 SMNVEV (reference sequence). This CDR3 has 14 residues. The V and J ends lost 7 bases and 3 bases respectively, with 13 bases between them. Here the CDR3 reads CASTLVGDYNEQFF. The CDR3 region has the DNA TGTGCCAGCACCCTGGTAGGAGACTACAATGAGCAGTTCTTC.

CDR3 in DNA: TGTGCCAGTAGTATGGGGGGACAGGGCGGTCATCAGCCCCAGCATTTT. The encoded protein is CASSMGGQGGHQPQHF. This chain joins TRBV19 and TRBJ1-5, with 9 bases matching TRBD1. Germline V gene data show CDR1 as LNHDA and CDR2 as SQIVND (reference sequence). J lost 5 bases, V lost 3 bases, and 8 bases had no gene match. This CDR3 spans 16 amino acids.

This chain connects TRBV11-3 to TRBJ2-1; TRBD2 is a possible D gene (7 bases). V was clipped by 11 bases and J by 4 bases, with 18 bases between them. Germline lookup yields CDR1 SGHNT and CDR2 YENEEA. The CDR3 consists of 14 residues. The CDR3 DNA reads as TGTGCCGGGGTGGGCGGGGGCCATTACAATGAGCAGTTCTTC. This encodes CAGVGGGHYNEQFF.

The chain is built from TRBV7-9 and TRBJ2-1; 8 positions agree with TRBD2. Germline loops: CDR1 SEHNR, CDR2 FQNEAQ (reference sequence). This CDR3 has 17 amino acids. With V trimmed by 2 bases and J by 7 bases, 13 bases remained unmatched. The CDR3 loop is CASSLTQGTRVGNEQFF. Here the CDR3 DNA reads TGTGCCAGCAGCTTAACCCAGGGGACTAGGGTCGGAAATGAGCAGTTCTTC.

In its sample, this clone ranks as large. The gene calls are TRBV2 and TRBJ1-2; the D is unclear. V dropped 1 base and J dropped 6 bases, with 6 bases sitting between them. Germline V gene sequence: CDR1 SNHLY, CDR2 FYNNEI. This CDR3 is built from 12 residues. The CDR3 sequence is CASSEGLDGYTF. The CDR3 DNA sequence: TGTGCCAGCAGTGAAGGGCTGGATGGCTACACCTTC.

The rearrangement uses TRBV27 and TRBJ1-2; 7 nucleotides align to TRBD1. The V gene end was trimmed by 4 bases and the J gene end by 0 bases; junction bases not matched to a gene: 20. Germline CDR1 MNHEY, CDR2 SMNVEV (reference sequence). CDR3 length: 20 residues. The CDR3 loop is CASSSTGTDSSSYSNYGYTF. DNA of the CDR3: TGTGCCAGCAGTTCTACCGGGACAGACTCAAGTTCTTACTCTAACTATGGCTACACCTTC.

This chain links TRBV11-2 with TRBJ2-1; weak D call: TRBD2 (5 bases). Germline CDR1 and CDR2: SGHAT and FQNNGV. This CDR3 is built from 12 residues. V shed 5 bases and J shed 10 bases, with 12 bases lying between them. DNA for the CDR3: TGTGCCAGCAGCCCCCCTAGCACCGAGCAGTTCTTC. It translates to CASSPPSTEQFF.

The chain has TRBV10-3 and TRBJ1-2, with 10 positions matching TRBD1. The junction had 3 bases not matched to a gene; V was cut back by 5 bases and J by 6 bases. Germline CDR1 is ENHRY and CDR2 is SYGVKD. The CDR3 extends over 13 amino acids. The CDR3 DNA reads TGTGCCATCAGTCCGGACAGGGGGGATGGCTACACCTTC. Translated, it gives CAISPDRGDGYTF.

The chain's CDR3 is CASSLDYSYEQYF. CDR3 DNA: TGTGCCAGCAGTTTGGACTACTCCTACGAGCAGTACTTC. V and J are TRBV27 and TRBJ2-7; D might be TRBD2 (6 bases). V lost 3 bases to trimming and J lost 0 bases, with 6 bases between them. The CDR3 is 13 residues long. Germline V gene data show CDR1 as MNHEY and CDR2 as SMNVEV (reference sequence).

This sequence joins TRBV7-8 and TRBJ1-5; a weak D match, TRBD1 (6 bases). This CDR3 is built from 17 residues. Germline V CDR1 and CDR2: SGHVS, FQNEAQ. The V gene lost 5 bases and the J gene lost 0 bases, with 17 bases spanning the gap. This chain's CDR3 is CASSARDIIYSNQPQHF. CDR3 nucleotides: TGTGCCAGCAGCGCAAGGGACATAATCTATAGCAATCAGCCCCAGCATTTT.

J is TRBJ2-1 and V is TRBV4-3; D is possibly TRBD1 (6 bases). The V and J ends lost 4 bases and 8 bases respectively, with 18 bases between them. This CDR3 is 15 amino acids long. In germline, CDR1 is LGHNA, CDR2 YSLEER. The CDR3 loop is CASSLAQGDEYEQFF. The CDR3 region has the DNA TGCGCCAGCAGCCTGGCACAGGGAGACGAATATGAGCAGTTCTTC.

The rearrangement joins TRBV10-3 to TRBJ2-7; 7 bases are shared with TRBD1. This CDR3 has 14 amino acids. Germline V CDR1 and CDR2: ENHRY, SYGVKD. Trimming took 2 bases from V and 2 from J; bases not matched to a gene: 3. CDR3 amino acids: CAISEPGQTYEQYF. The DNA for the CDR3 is TGTGCCATCAGTGAGCCGGGACAGACCTACGAGCAGTACTTC.